These 17 T cell receptor beta chains came from one sample sequenced in a study of blood T cell repertoires in COVID-19. TCRdb keeps only in-frame clones here, not all; method: immunoSEQ multiplex PCR. The sample lists 390,000 or so clones, around 83% occurring once. Sequencing was done on a sample of PBMCs or T cells enriched from blood (not recorded which). Receptors were obtained from a woman aged 50 to 60 who had recovered from COVID-19.

The chain couples TRBV9 to TRBJ1-2, with 12 bases identical to TRBD1. The CDR3 totals 15 residues. From germline, CDR1 is SGDLS and CDR2 YYNGEE. V lost 2 bases, J lost 5 bases, and 4 bases stayed unmatched. The CDR3 DNA reads as TGTGCCAGCAGCGTGTGGGACAGGGGGCCATATGGCTACACCTTC. Translation gives CASSVWDRGPYGYTF.

The J gene is TRBJ1-1, the V gene TRBV9; maybe TRBD1 (5 bases). CDR1 is SGDLS, CDR2 YYNGEE, per germline. The CDR3 runs to 15 residues. Trimming shortened V by 0 bases and J by 0 bases, and 9 bases separated the two germline ends. CDR3 DNA sequence: TGTGCCAGCAGCGTAGGGGCAGGGATGAACACTGAAGCTTTCTTT. Protein product: CASSVGAGMNTEAFF.

This clone occurred a few times. This chain joins TRBV14 and TRBJ2-5; perhaps TRBD1 as D (5 bases). Germline V gene sequence: CDR1 SGHDN, CDR2 FVKESK. The CDR3 has 17 residues. Between the trimmed V and J ends, which lost 3 bases and 5 bases, there was a span of 22 bases. This chain's CDR3 is CASSHGSGQRFLETQYF. CDR3 DNA: TGTGCCAGCAGCCACGGATCCGGACAAAGGTTTCTGGAGACCCAGTACTTC.

This clone was counted a single time. CDR3 sequence: CASSGLQGVDGYTF. CDR3 sequence (DNA): TGTGCCAGCAGCGGACTACAGGGAGTCGATGGCTACACCTTC. J is TRBJ1-2 and V is TRBV9, with a weak D call TRBD1 (6 bases). The V gene's germline CDR1 is SGDLS and CDR2 YYNGEE. The CDR3 extends over 14 amino acids. Between the trimmed V and J ends, which lost 3 bases and 6 bases, there was a span of 15 bases.

This sequence joins TRBV9 and TRBJ2-3, with D perhaps TRBD2 (6 bases). V lost 4 bases and J 0 bases, leaving 15 bases between the germline ends. The CDR3 consists of 16 residues. Germline CDR1 reads SGDLS; CDR2 reads YYNGEE. CDR3 sequence reads: CASSFTTSPSTDTQYF. Here the CDR3 DNA reads TGTGCCAGCAGCTTTACCACTAGCCCAAGCACAGATACGCAGTATTTT.

This chain connects TRBV6-5 to TRBJ1-1, with TRBD1 matching over 7 bases. The germline gives CDR1 MNHEY, CDR2 SVGAGI. The CDR3 is 15 amino acids. V was pared by 5 bases and J by 5 bases, with 11 bases of the junction left unmatched. CDR3 DNA: TGTGCCAGCAGTAACCAAGAGGGGGCTGGGACTGAAGCTTTCTTT. As protein: CASSNQEGAGTEAFF.

This chain joins TRBV19 and TRBJ2-1; a possible D gene is TRBD2 (6 bases). V was pared by 4 bases and J by 7 bases, with 17 bases between. Germline V gene lookup returns CDR1 LNHDA and CDR2 SQIVND (reference sequence). CDR3 size: 15 residues. The CDR3 loop reads CASSKTSFSGNEQFF. CDR3 nucleotides: TGTGCCAGTAGTAAGACTAGTTTCTCAGGAAATGAGCAGTTCTTC.

This clone was seen more than once but under ten times. The J gene is TRBJ2-3, the V gene TRBV19, with 12 bases identical to TRBD1. CDR1 is LNHDA and CDR2 is SQIVND in the germline V gene (reference sequence). V shed 6 bases, J shed 4 bases, and the junction held 8 bases outside the gene matches. This CDR3 is 16 amino acids long. The DNA of the CDR3 is TGTGCCAGTAGCCTGGGACAGGGGGCTTTTGCAGATACGCAGTATTTT. It yields the protein CASSLGQGAFADTQYF.

This clone was detected a few times. The chain joins TRBV6-5 to TRBJ1-2, with unresolved D. The CDR3 extends over 14 amino acids. Germline loops: CDR1 MNHEY, CDR2 SVGAGI. The ends were cut back, 0 bases at V and 7 bases at J, with 12 bases in the middle. As DNA, the CDR3 is TGTGCCAGCAGTTACTCCAGCAGGTTGGGTGGCTACACCTTC. Its translation: CASSYSSRLGGYTF.

The V call is TRBV6-5, the J call TRBJ1-4; D is undetermined. The CDR3 is 15 amino acids. Trimming cost V 2 bases and J 15 bases, with 22 bases left between them. Germline CDR1 is MNHEY and CDR2 is SVGAGI. The chain's CDR3 is CASSYTPPGSGMLFF. Written as DNA, the CDR3 is TGTGCCAGCAGTTACACACCCCCGGGAAGTGGGATGTTGTTTTTT.

The chain couples TRBV19 to TRBJ1-5, with D possibly being TRBD1 (5 bases). V was clipped by 2 bases and J by 5 bases, with 13 bases between them. In germline, CDR1 is LNHDA, CDR2 SQIVND (reference sequence). The length of the CDR3 is 15 residues. CDR3 in amino acids: CASSIYDSADQPQHF. The CDR3 region has the DNA TGTGCCAGTAGTATATACGACAGTGCCGATCAGCCCCAGCATTTT.

The J gene is TRBJ1-1, the V gene TRBV5-1, with a tentative D call TRBD1 (5 bases). The CDR3 totals 19 residues. Germline assignment: CDR1 SGHRS and CDR2 YFSETQ. Trimming stripped 0 bases from V and 1 base from J, with 22 bases between. The CDR3 here is CASSLVQTGGKGWNTEAFF. Written as DNA, the CDR3 is TGCGCCAGCAGCTTGGTTCAAACAGGTGGAAAAGGGTGGAACACTGAAGCTTTCTTT.

The chain carries TRBV9 and TRBJ2-7; 7 bases match TRBD1. The germline gives CDR1 SGDLS, CDR2 YYNGEE. V lost 4 bases and J lost 2; bases outside the gene matches: 6. CDR3 length equals 14 residues. This chain's CDR3 is CASSIRQGAYEQYF. The CDR3 nucleotides are TGTGCCAGCAGCATTAGACAGGGCGCCTACGAGCAGTACTTC. The full variable domain, its missing parts supplied by reference TRBV9 and TRBJ2-7, is DSGVTQTPKHLITATGQRVTLRCSPRSGDLSVYWYQQSLDQGLQFLIQYYNGEERAKGNILERFSAQQFPDLHSELNLSSLELGDSALYFCASSIRQGAYEQYFGPGTRLTVT.

The gene calls are TRBV11-3 and TRBJ2-2, with 9 bases that match TRBD1. J gave up 1 base and V 5 bases, and 2 bases lay outside the gene matches. The germline V gene has CDR1 SGHNT and CDR2 YENEEA. CDR3 length equals 15 residues. The CDR3 DNA follows: TGTGCCAGCAGCCCGGACAGGGGGAACACCGGGGAGCTGTTTTTT. This codes for CASSPDRGNTGELFF.

J is TRBJ1-1 and V is TRBV12-5; D ambiguous. The ends were cut back, 0 bases at V and 1 base at J, with 9 bases in the middle. Germline CDR1 LGHNT, CDR2 FRNRAP. The length of the CDR3 is 15 residues. CDR3 region: CASGLVWATNTEAFF. DNA of the CDR3: TGTGCTAGTGGTTTGGTCTGGGCCACGAACACTGAAGCTTTCTTT.

The rearrangement links TRBV18 to TRBJ1-1, with 9 bases identical to TRBD1. Germline trimming cut 2 bases from V and 6 bases from J; bases unmatched to any gene: 7. CDR1 and CDR2 from the germline V gene are KGHSH and LQKENI. The CDR3 spans 15 residues. In DNA form, the CDR3 reads TGTGCCAGCTCACCAAGCTACAGGGGGCAAGCTGAAGCTTTCTTT. Amino acid sequence: CASSPSYRGQAEAFF.

This clone appeared a single time. This chain connects TRBV6-5 to TRBJ2-7; weak D call: TRBD1 (5 bases). Trimming left V 5 bases short and J 5 bases short, with 19 bases between. CDR1 and CDR2 (germline): MNHEY, SVGAGI. There are 15 residues in the CDR3. The CDR3 loop is CASSPSNSGMDEQYF. Here the CDR3 DNA reads TGTGCCAGCAGTCCCAGTAACTCAGGGATGGACGAGCAGTACTTC.